The clone carrying this T cell receptor (beta chain) was counted between two and nine times. The data derive from a study of blood T cells in healthy people across ages. Isolation of PBMCs gave at least 7 million cells per sample. V shed 6 bases and J 5 bases; nucleotides not matched to a gene: 11. Germline CDR1 is DFQATT and CDR2 is SNEGSKA (reference sequence). The CDR3 runs to 14 residues. Using a J-beta primer mix together with a sample-barcoded 5' primer, a second PCR was run for roughly 6 to 12 cycles. The template-switch adaptor was a 5' adaptor with 12 random nucleotides. It tagged each cDNA molecule. TCRdb reanalysed the 5' RACE reads using MiXCR and keeps one entry per CDR3 protein. Among about 750,000 distinct CDR3 sequences listed, approximately 55% were seen once.

The material sequenced was blood. The genes are TRBV20-1 and TRBJ2-5; TRBD2 matches at 8 bases. The receptor was isolated from a man aged 80 or over in good health. This CDR3 is CSAPGLALGETQYF. The CDR3 DNA reads TGCAGTGCACCTGGACTAGCTTTGGGGGAGACCCAGTACTTC.